This T cell receptor beta chain was sequenced during a study of T cell responses to AZD1222 COVID-19 vaccine (dated by TCRdb to about 2021). Study-level background: AZD1222 recipients given second doses at about 4 weeks or at about 12 weeks were pooled, since spike-specific TCR depth and breadth were not found to differ between the two schedules. A total of around 240 trial participants underwent TCR sequencing, of whom under 220 had received two doses of AZD1222 and 26 had received two doses of the MenACWY control vaccine. Enrollment into the trials was organized by age into subgroups of 18-55, 56-69 and 70-plus years, and those subgroups contained roughly 150, 30 and 60 TCR-sequenced participants, respectively. What the research found in general, with its limitations: Only six AZD1222 recipients were SARS-CoV-2 seropositive at baseline, limiting conclusions about previously exposed vaccinees. CD4 TCRs associated with the vaccine covered the entire spike protein, and the dominant responses were in regions 160-218 and 743-854. Reportedly, close to half of the unique spike-specific TCRs recognized epitopes lying outside the regions that are mutated in the B.1.351 and B.1.1.7 variants. The 56-69-year group was small, and its depth increase did not reach significance, likely because of low power. Participants were mostly white British, with more females than males. The authors suggested clonal diversity may have been underestimated. A significant rise in spike-specific TCR breadth and depth was observed after two AZD1222 doses relative to day 0 and relative to MenACWY recipients. Because no day 14 peak-response samples were available, repertoires were characterized only after the peak T cell response.

As regards this clone: Its antigen has not been determined. No clone much larger than this one lies a single base away; base qualities are absent.

The CDR3 regions of human TCRbeta chains were subjected to immunosequencing. From the authors' description of their analysis: Repertoire TCRs were checked for matches against a reference library of SARS-CoV-2-specific TCRs that had been generated using the MIRA antigen-specificity platform. Breadth meant the fraction of unique TCRs that were SARS-CoV-2-associated, whereas depth meant the fraction of total T cells that were SARS-CoV-2-associated. Using the MIRA data, each spike-specific TCR was assigned both to the spike region to which the TCR was reactive and to a CD4 or CD8 class. Log10-transformed breadth and depth values were compared by one-way ANOVA with Sidak's multiple comparisons tests. TCRdb took over this immuneACCESS table, retaining in-frame rearrangements with V and J assigned. Such tables are incomplete; in checked studies, under half of the missing clones stem from an unresolved V gene, and the remainder is unexplained. V and J calls and clone size follow that table, whereas D and trimming were derived from the DNA. Across this sample there are under 150,000 clones, with 92% seen only once. Together, the top ten hold 2.5% to 3.5% of the sample.

V loses 2 bases of germline sequence and J loses 10 bases, and the interval between the two ends is 11 bases. CDR1 and CDR2, per the germline V gene, are MNHNS and SASEGT. CDR3 length: 12 amino acids, cysteine to phenylalanine. Left in the record is the CDR3 DNA by itself, 36 bases read in frame from the first base. The sample's time point label, in plain terms: baseline before first vaccination. Samples from vaccinated people were obtained from the UK trials COV001 and COV002, which included a single-blind randomized controlled phase 2/3 trial of AZD1222 (ChAdOx1 nCoV-19) in healthy adults. For TCRbeta chain sequencing, PBMC samples from trial participants were taken at day 0 and at day 28 after the second dose.

The chain is encoded by TRBV6-1 joined to TRBJ1-1; the D gene is not confidently resolved. Source: peripheral blood, taken on day 0 of AZD1222 vaccination. The receptor comes from an adult in good health. CDR3 reads: CASSELSFRAFF. The bases read TGTGCCAGCAGTGAACTGAGTTTCAGAGCTTTCTTT.